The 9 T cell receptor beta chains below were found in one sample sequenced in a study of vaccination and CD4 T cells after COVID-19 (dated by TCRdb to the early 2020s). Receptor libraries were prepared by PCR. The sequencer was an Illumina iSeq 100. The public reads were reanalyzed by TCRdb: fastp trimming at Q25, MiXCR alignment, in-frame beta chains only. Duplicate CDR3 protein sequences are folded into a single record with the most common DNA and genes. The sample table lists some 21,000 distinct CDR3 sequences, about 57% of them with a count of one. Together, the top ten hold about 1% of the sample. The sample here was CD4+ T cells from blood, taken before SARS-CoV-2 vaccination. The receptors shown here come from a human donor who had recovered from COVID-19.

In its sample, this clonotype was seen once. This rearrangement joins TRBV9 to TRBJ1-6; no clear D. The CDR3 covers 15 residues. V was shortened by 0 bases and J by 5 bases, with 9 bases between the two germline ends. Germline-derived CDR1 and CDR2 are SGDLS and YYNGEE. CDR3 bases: TGTGCCAGCAGCGTAGAGCAACACGATAATTCACCCCTCCACTTT. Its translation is CASSVEQHDNSPLHF. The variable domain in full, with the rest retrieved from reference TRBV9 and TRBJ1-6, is DSGVTQTPKHLITATGQRVTLRCSPRSGDLSVYWYQQSLDQGLQFLIQYYNGEERAKGNILERFSAQQFPDLHSELNLSSLELGDSALYFCASSVEQHDNSPLHFGNGTRLTVT.

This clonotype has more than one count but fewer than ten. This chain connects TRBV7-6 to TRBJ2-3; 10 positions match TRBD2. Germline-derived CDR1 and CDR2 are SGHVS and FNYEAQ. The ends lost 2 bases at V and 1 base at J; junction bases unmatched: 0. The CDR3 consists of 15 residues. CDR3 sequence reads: CASSLLAGGTDTQYF. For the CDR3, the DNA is TGTGCCAGCAGCTTACTAGCGGGAGGCACAGATACGCAGTATTTT.

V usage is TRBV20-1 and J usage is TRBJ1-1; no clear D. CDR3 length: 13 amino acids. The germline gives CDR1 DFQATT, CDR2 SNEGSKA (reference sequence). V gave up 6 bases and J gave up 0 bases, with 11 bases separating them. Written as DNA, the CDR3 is TGCAGTGCCCGGCCGGGAATGAACACTGAAGCTTTCTTT. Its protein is CSARPGMNTEAFF.

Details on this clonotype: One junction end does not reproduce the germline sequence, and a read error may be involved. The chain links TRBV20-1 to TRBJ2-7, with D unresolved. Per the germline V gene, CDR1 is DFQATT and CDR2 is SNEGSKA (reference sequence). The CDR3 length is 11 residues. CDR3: CSAASSNEQYF. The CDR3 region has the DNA TGCAGTGCAGCCAGCTCCAACGAGCAGTACTTC.

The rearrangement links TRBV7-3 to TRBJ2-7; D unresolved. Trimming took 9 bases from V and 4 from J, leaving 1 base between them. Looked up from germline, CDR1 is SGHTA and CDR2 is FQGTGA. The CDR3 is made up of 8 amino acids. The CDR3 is CASYEQYF. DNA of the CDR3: TGTGCCAGTTACGAGCAGTACTTC.

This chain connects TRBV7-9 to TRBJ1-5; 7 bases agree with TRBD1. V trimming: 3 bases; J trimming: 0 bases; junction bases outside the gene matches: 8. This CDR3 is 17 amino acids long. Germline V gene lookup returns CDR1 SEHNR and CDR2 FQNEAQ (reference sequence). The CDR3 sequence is CASSLSTGTDSNQPQHF. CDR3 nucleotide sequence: TGTGCCAGCAGCTTGTCCACCGGGACAGATAGCAATCAGCCCCAGCATTTT. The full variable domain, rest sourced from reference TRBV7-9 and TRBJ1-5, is DTGVSQNPRHKITKRGQNVTFRCDPISEHNRLYWYRQTLGQGPEFLTYFQNEAQLEKSRLLSDRFSAERPKGSFSTLEIQRTEQGDSAMYLCASSLSTGTDSNQPQHFGDGTRLSIL.

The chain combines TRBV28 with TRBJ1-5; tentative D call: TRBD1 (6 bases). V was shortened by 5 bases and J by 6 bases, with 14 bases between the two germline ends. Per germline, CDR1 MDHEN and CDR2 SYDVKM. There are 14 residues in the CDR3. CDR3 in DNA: TGTGCCAGCAGTCCCTTGACAGGTTCTCAGCCCCAGCATTTT. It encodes CASSPLTGSQPQHF.

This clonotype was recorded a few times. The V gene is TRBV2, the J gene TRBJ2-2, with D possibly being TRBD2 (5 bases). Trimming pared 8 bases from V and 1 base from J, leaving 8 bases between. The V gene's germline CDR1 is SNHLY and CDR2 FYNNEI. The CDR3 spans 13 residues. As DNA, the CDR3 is TGTGCCAGCCAGCGGCAGAACACCGGGGAGCTGTTTTTT. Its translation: CASQRQNTGELFF.

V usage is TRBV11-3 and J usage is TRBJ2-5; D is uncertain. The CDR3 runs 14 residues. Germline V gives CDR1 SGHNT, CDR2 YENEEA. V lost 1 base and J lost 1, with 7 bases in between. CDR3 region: CASSLGQAQETQYF. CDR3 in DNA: TGTGCCAGCAGCTTAGGGCAGGCCCAAGAGACCCAGTACTTC. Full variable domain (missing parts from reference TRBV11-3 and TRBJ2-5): EAGVVQSPRYKIIEKKQPVAFWCNPISGHNTLYWYLQNLGQGPELLIRYENEEAVDDSQLPKDRFSAERLKGVDSTLKIQPAELGDSAVYLCASSLGQAQETQYFGPGTRLLVL.